This TCR beta chain emerged from a study of tissue T cells after allogeneic stem cell transplantation. This CDR3 contains 15 residues. CDR1 and CDR2 from the germline V gene are ENHRY and SYGVKD. Trimming removed 3 bases from V and 4 bases from J; junction bases left unmatched: 4. This research-autopsy study prospectively enrolled adult allogeneic hematopoietic cell transplant recipients with steroid-refractory graft-versus-host disease. The protocol was immunoSEQ multiplex PCR, while the TCRdb copy is restricted to in-frame clones and leaves out a portion. The table has around 2,700 clones, around 72% seen once. On this clone itself: Other DNA sequences of this sample code for an identical CDR3.

The sequencing used colon tissue, collected at autopsy. This chain uses TRBV10-3 with TRBJ2-3, with TRBD2 identical over 10 bases. This TCR came from a male patient at least 60 years old with steroid-refractory graft-versus-host disease after an allogeneic stem cell transplant. T cells may partly derive from the graft donor. The DNA of the CDR3 is TGTGCCATCAGTGACTCCAGCGGGGGGGCAGATACGCAGTATTTT. Encoded protein: CAISDSSGGADTQYF.